One and the same sample provided the 25 T cell receptor beta chains below, sequenced in a study of STAT5B mutations in CD4+ large granular lymphocyte leukemia. The protocol was immunoSEQ multiplex PCR, while the TCRdb copy is restricted to in-frame clones and leaves out a portion. This table holds roughly 30,000 clones, 65% to 85% found once. The sample comprised CD4+ T cells from blood buffy coats. These receptor sequences come from a human donor in good health.

The table lists this clone with a few counts. The J gene is TRBJ2-7, the V gene TRBV7-2, with D hard to call. The V end lost 1 base, the J end lost 3 bases, and 10 bases lay between the germline ends. CDR1 and CDR2 (germline): SGHTA, FQGNSA. The CDR3 loop spans 14 amino acids. CDR3 in DNA: TGTGCCAGCAGCTTAGAGGGCAGCTACTACGAGCAGTACTTC. Encoded protein: CASSLEGSYYEQYF.

V and J are TRBV29-1 and TRBJ1-2; possible D gene TRBD1, 5 bases. CDR3 length: 15 amino acids. Germline loops: CDR1 SQVTM, CDR2 ANQGSEA. V was clipped by 5 bases and J by 5 bases, with 21 bases between them. As DNA, the CDR3 is TGCAGCGTTATTCCAGGGACCTCCGGAGAGTATGGCTACACCTTC. Translated, it gives CSVIPGTSGEYGYTF. The full variable domain, completed using reference TRBV29-1 and TRBJ1-2, is SAVISQKPSRDICQRGTSLTIQCQVDSQVTMMFWYRQQPGQSLTLIATANQGSEATYESGFVIDKFPISRPNLTFSTLTVSNMSPEDSSIYLCSVIPGTSGEYGYTFGSGTRLTVV.

The V gene is TRBV6-1, the J gene TRBJ1-1, with 8 nucleotides matching TRBD1. Germline V gene lookup returns CDR1 MNHNS and CDR2 SASEGT. The CDR3 runs to 13 residues. The V gene end was trimmed by 4 bases and the J gene end by 3 bases; junction bases not matched to a gene: 1. This CDR3 is CASSAQGDTEAFF. The CDR3 coding sequence is TGTGCCAGCAGTGCACAGGGGGACACTGAAGCTTTCTTT.

This clone occurred once. V and J are TRBV6-1 and TRBJ2-1; possibly TRBD1 or TRBD2 for D (5 bases each). This CDR3 is built from 15 residues. With 6 bases removed from V and 6 bases from J, the gap between germline ends came to 18 bases. Germline loops: CDR1 MNHNS, CDR2 SASEGT. For the CDR3, the DNA is TGTGCCAGCAGCCGCAGGGCATCGGGATTCAATGAGCAGTTCTTC. Translated, it gives CASSRRASGFNEQFF.

The V gene is TRBV5-6, the J gene TRBJ1-2; maybe TRBD1 (5 bases). The CDR3 sequence is 18 residues long. Germline CDR1 is SGHDT and CDR2 is YYEEEE. The V gene lost 4 bases and the J gene lost 3 bases, with 25 bases spanning the gap. The CDR3 here is CASSLRISGLTKDYGYTF. The CDR3 DNA reads as TGTGCCAGCAGCCTTCGAATTTCAGGGCTCACCAAGGACTATGGCTACACCTTC.

This clone was seen only a few times. The J gene is TRBJ1-6, the V gene TRBV6-1, with 7 bases aligning to TRBD1. The CDR3 extends over 15 amino acids. V shed 8 bases, J shed 9 bases, and the junction held 13 bases outside the gene matches. Germline values: CDR1 MNHNS, CDR2 SASEGT. CDR3 protein: CASEALTGTGSPLHF. The CDR3 nucleotides read TGTGCCAGCGAAGCTTTGACAGGGACGGGTTCACCCCTCCACTTT.

The chain has TRBV27 and TRBJ2-6; D is uncertain. The CDR3 runs 15 residues. With 6 bases removed from V and 0 bases from J, the gap between germline ends came to 9 bases. Per the germline V gene, CDR1 is MNHEY and CDR2 is SMNVEV (reference sequence). CDR3 DNA sequence: TGTGCCAGCAGGTATCAGAGCTCTGGGGCCAACGTCCTGACTTTC. It codes for CASRYQSSGANVLTF. Together with reference TRBV27 and TRBJ2-6, the CDR3 gives the full variable domain: EAQVTQNPRYLITVTGKKLTVTCSQNMNHEYMSWYRQDPGLGLRQIYYSMNVEVTDKGDVPEGYKVSRKEKRNFPLILESPSPNQTSLYFCASRYQSSGANVLTFGAGSRLTVL.

The V and J genes are TRBV28 and TRBJ1-5; TRBD1 aligns across 7 bases. CDR1 and CDR2 from the germline V gene are MDHEN and SYDVKM. CDR3 length: 16 residues. Unmatched junction bases numbered 7, after V lost 2 bases and J lost 3 bases. Here the CDR3 reads CASSLGTAPFNQPQHF. DNA for the CDR3: TGTGCCAGCAGTTTAGGGACAGCACCTTTCAATCAGCCCCAGCATTTT.

V is TRBV2 and J is TRBJ2-7; 8 nucleotides align to TRBD2. Losses at the gene ends were 2 bases for V and 3 bases for J; bases not matched to a gene: 6. This CDR3 has 15 residues. CDR1 is SNHLY and CDR2 is FYNNEI in the germline V gene. The CDR3 DNA reads TGTGCCAGCAGTGAACGGCAGCGGGGGTACTACGAGCAGTACTTC. It encodes CASSERQRGYYEQYF.

The J gene is TRBJ1-5, the V gene TRBV6-1, with D hard to call. The CDR3 spans 13 residues. Trimming took 4 bases from V and 3 from J, leaving 7 bases between them. The germline V gene has CDR1 MNHNS and CDR2 SASEGT. The CDR3 protein is CASSGATNQPQHF. CDR3 coding DNA: TGTGCCAGCAGTGGGGCAACCAATCAGCCCCAGCATTTT.

The gene calls are TRBV11-3 and TRBJ1-2, with D uncertain. The CDR3 spans 16 residues. CDR1 SGHNT and CDR2 YENEEA come from the germline V gene. V lost 5 bases and J lost 4, with 20 bases in between. The CDR3 region is CASSNLSLGKTYGYTF. CDR3 sequence (DNA): TGTGCCAGCAGCAACCTCTCGCTCGGAAAGACCTATGGCTACACCTTC.

In its sample, this clone was seen a few times. This rearrangement joins TRBV30 to TRBJ1-2, with D perhaps matching TRBD1 (5 bases). Trimming stripped 0 bases from V and 4 bases from J, with 9 bases between. The length of the CDR3 is 13 residues. CDR1 is GTSNPN, CDR2 SVGIG, per germline (reference sequence). For the CDR3, the DNA is TGTGCCTGGAGTGTAGGGGTAGTCTATGGCTACACCTTC. Translation gives CAWSVGVVYGYTF.

This clone has only one observation. The rearrangement links TRBV9 to TRBJ2-3; the D is unclear. This CDR3 contains 13 residues. CDR1 and CDR2 from the germline V gene are SGDLS and YYNGEE. Trimming took off 4 bases at V and 3 bases at J, with 9 bases between the two ends. CDR3 sequence reads: CASSLRETDTQYF. In nucleotides, the CDR3 is TGTGCCAGCAGCCTTAGAGAGACAGATACGCAGTATTTT.

This chain uses TRBV7-6 with TRBJ2-7; 8 bases align to TRBD1. The CDR3 is 14 residues long. Looked up from germline, CDR1 is SGHVS and CDR2 is FNYEAQ. V lost 1 base to trimming and J lost 7 bases; unmatched junction nucleotides: 6. The CDR3 is CASSLDQGAREQYF. The CDR3 region has the DNA TGTGCCAGCAGCTTAGATCAGGGGGCAAGGGAGCAGTACTTC.

This chain links TRBV7-9 with TRBJ1-2, with a tentative D call TRBD1 (6 bases). This CDR3 spans 16 amino acids. The V end was cut by 10 bases, the J end by 6 bases, with 27 bases between. From germline, CDR1 is SEHNR and CDR2 FQNEAQ (reference sequence). CDR3 nucleotides: TGTGCCACCCCAGGACAGCCCCAAGGCAGAGGTGATGGCTACACCTTC. As protein: CATPGQPQGRGDGYTF.

The V gene is TRBV7-8, the J gene TRBJ1-3; 7 bases are shared with TRBD1. The germline CDR1 and CDR2 sequences are SGHVS and FQNEAQ. V gave up 5 bases and J gave up 6 bases; unmatched junction bases: 4. This CDR3 spans 13 amino acids. The CDR3 loop reads CASSKDRKNTIYF. Here the CDR3 DNA reads TGTGCCAGCAGCAAGGACAGGAAAAACACCATATATTTT.

For the CDR3, the DNA is TGCGCCAGCACCAGGACAGGGGCGATCGGGACTGAAGCTTTCTTT. Protein sequence: CASTRTGAIGTEAFF. The rearrangement links TRBV5-1 to TRBJ1-1, with 9 positions matching TRBD1. With 6 bases clipped from V and 5 bases from J, the junction kept 11 bases outside the gene matches. Germline V gene lookup returns CDR1 SGHRS and CDR2 YFSETQ. The CDR3 loop spans 15 amino acids.

The chain employs TRBV6-1 and TRBJ2-3; D remains unclear. Per germline, CDR1 MNHNS and CDR2 SASEGT. This CDR3 is built from 12 residues. Trimming removed 2 bases at V and 8 bases at J, with 8 bases between. CDR3 in DNA: TGTGCCAGCAGTGAATCCCTAGTTACGCAGTATTTT. Its protein is CASSESLVTQYF.

The table lists this clone with a count of one. The genes are TRBV27 and TRBJ2-7; D possibly uses TRBD1 or TRBD2 (5 bases each). The germline V gene has CDR1 MNHEY and CDR2 SMNVEV (reference sequence). The CDR3 totals 13 residues. The ends were cut back, 3 bases at V and 1 base at J, with 7 bases in the middle. The chain's CDR3 is CASSFWGSYEQYF. The CDR3 DNA follows: TGTGCCAGCAGTTTTTGGGGGTCCTACGAGCAGTACTTC.

The rearrangement links TRBV10-3 to TRBJ2-3; 12 bases fit TRBD2. The CDR3 spans 14 residues. Germline CDR1 ENHRY, CDR2 SYGVKD. After removal of 11 bases from V and 6 bases from J, the junction contained 9 bases not matched to a gene. The chain's CDR3 is CASRRLAGVDTQYF. Written as DNA, the CDR3 is TGTGCCTCCCGGAGACTAGCGGGGGTTGATACGCAGTATTTT.

The V and J genes are TRBV7-8 and TRBJ2-7, with 8 bases matching TRBD2. With V trimmed by 0 bases and J by 5 bases, 9 bases remained unmatched. CDR3 length equals 16 residues. Per germline, CDR1 SGHVS and CDR2 FQNEAQ. The CDR3 loop is CASSLAIGRANNEQYF. The CDR3 DNA is TGTGCCAGCAGCTTAGCCATCGGGAGGGCCAATAACGAGCAGTACTTC. The whole variable domain, remainder taken from reference TRBV7-8 and TRBJ2-7, is GAGVSQSPRYKVAKRGQDVALRCDPISGHVSLFWYQQALGQGPEFLTYFQNEAQLDKSGLPSDRFFAERPEGSVSTLKIQRTQQEDSAVYLCASSLAIGRANNEQYFGPGTRLTVT.

The chain has TRBV19 and TRBJ1-5; the D is unclear. This CDR3 has 15 amino acids. Trimming removed 2 bases at V and 4 bases at J, with 12 bases between. Germline V gene data show CDR1 as LNHDA and CDR2 as SQIVND (reference sequence). The CDR3 sequence is CASSIISKGNQPQHF. CDR3 DNA sequence: TGTGCCAGTAGTATAATTTCTAAGGGAAATCAGCCCCAGCATTTT.

The V and J genes are TRBV5-1 and TRBJ2-4, with TRBD2 matching over 16 bases. Trimming cost V 3 bases and J 8 bases; bases outside gene matches: 11. Germline V CDR1 and CDR2: SGHRS, YFSETQ. The CDR3 has 18 residues. CDR3 residues: CASSYGTSGRALTDIQYF. The CDR3, as DNA: TGCGCCAGCAGCTATGGGACTAGCGGGAGGGCTTTAACAGACATTCAGTACTTC.

The CDR3 DNA reads as TGTGCCACCAGCAGAGATCTTTCTGAGGGCGTAGGAGGTGGGAGCGTTGAGACCCAGTACTTC. It codes for CATSRDLSEGVGGGSVETQYF. The gene calls are TRBV15 and TRBJ2-5; the D gene is possibly TRBD2 (5 bases). Germline assignment: CDR1 LNHNV and CDR2 YYDKDF (reference sequence). Trimming cost V 0 bases and J 5 bases, with 31 bases left between them. CDR3 length: 21 residues.

In its sample, this clone was seen a few times. J is TRBJ1-5 and V is TRBV2; D ambiguous. Trimming shortened V by 7 bases and J by 3 bases, and 10 bases separated the two germline ends. This CDR3 contains 13 residues. Germline loops: CDR1 SNHLY, CDR2 FYNNEI. The CDR3: CASKDAPNQPQHF. CDR3 bases: TGTGCCAGCAAGGACGCCCCCAATCAGCCCCAGCATTTT.